This entry describes one T cell receptor beta chain. Source study methods: Amplified reference gene primers provided the basis for estimating nucleated cell counts. The method was immunoSEQ multiplex PCR; TCRdb's version includes in-frame clones alone and lacks a portion of them. V and J calls and clone size follow that table, whereas D and trimming were derived from the DNA. This repertoire shows roughly 410,000 clones, around 92% found once; its top ten account for about 1.2%. The sample is drawn from a study of blood T cell repertoires in COVID-19. Across the study: PBMCs, B-cell-depleted T cells, or T cells provided the cDNA or gDNA that made up the material.

Germline V gene sequence: CDR1 GTSNPN, CDR2 SVGIG (reference sequence). V shed 5 bases and J shed 2 bases, with 13 bases lying between them. This CDR3 comprises 14 residues. The receptor's source is a man aged 40-50 years with acute or convalescent COVID-19. The sequenced sample was peripheral blood. This sequence joins TRBV30 and TRBJ1-5; D gene unclear. Written as DNA, the CDR3 is TGTGCCTGGCGGCGGCCTATAGGCAATCAGCCCCAGCATTTT. Encoded protein: CAWRRPIGNQPQHF.